This TCR beta chain originates from a study of cytomegalovirus exposure and HLA in healthy donors. The primer mix had 60 Vbeta and 13 Jbeta primers. Assay used: immunoSEQ multiplex PCR; TCRdb lists only in-frame clones, some missing. The sample has around 160,000 clones; roughly 80% are singletons. Each donor was nominally healthy when sampled (though unrecorded immune exposures were likely). As for this clone: Its antigen is as yet unknown.

CDR1 and CDR2 (germline): LGHNA, YSLEER. Trimming took off 4 bases at V and 6 bases at J, with 4 bases between the two ends. The CDR3 consists of 11 residues. Overall study findings and caveats: Presence/absence analyses treated sequencing depth as roughly uniform across donors. Versus the approximately 670-donor mean, an Asian-associated ancestry cluster reportedly showed fewer N-insertions in a later analysis.

The receptor was derived from a human donor in good health. The rearrangement uses TRBV4-3 and TRBJ2-1; D gene unclear. Sequenced sample: PBMCs. CDR3 protein: CASSLSNEQFF. The CDR3 DNA is TGCGCCAGCAGCCTCTCCAATGAGCAGTTCTTC.